Below, one T cell receptor beta chain is given with its context. It lacks a known antigen. Per-base qualities were not stored, and no clone one base away is much larger. CDR1 and CDR2 (MDHEN, SYDVKM) derive from the germline V gene. The CDR3 has 16 amino acids, counting the end cysteine and phenylalanine. Only CDR3 DNA is held: 48 bases, read in frame from base 1. Trimming takes 3 bases off V and 5 bases off J; junction bases not matched to a gene: 7. TCRbeta CDR3 regions were amplified from genomic DNA using the immunoSEQ Assay, a bias-controlled multiplex PCR. In the original analysis: Nucleated cell counts per sample were estimated from amplification of reference gene primers within the assay. To quantify the absolute abundance of each unique TCRbeta CDR3 rearrangement, sequence reads were collapsed and filtered. For each sample, productive Simpson clonality was calculated by taking the square root of Simpson's diversity index across productive rearrangements. In TCRdb, the immuneACCESS table is reduced to in-frame sequences with V and J assigned. These tables do not hold every clone; where another copy was compared, an unresolved V gene accounts for under half, and the others remain unexplained. The V and J calls and the clone size are those of that table, but D and trimming were determined from the DNA. This sample has about 54,000 clones in its table, and roughly 86% of those were observed once. The biggest ten clones account for more than 3% of the sample.

These data come from a study of blood T cell repertoires in COVID-19 (dated by TCRdb to 2018 to 2021). Concerning the study at large: Samples covering the acute and convalescent phases of COVID-19 were provided by collaborators in the United States, Italy and Spain. The prospective study material was composed of cDNA or gDNA derived from T cells, B-cell-depleted T cells, or PBMCs. Deeply sampled blood TCRbeta repertoires from subjects exposed to, actively infected with, or recovered from COVID-19 were included in the dataset. The repertoires were released in a freely available public database meant as a resource for research on the immune response to SARS-CoV-2. Samples were obtained from the ongoing ImmuneRACE study (first 160 participants) and from about 1,300 subjects provided by 6 global collaborators. The sample metadata nearly always contained a de-identified subject ID, COVID-19 status, age in years and sex. Where available, HLA class I and class II types were obtained from metadata supplied by the sample provider rather than from assay-based typing. General study outcomes and caveats: How much clinical and demographic metadata was included differed by source and by participant, and the metadata was provided uncurated.

In Seattle, one collaborating source enrolled patients while the infection was active and tracked those patients longitudinally over the course of disease. Collaborating institutions collected whole blood in K2EDTA tubes following their own protocols. For TCRbeta analysis, collaborators shipped samples in one of three forms: frozen whole blood, isolated PBMCs, or DNA extracted from either of those sample types. The sequence joins TRBV28 to TRBJ2-2; 9 junctional bases match TRBD2. Specimen: peripheral blood. This clonotype was sampled from a man aged 35 to 55 with COVID-19, enrolled during active disease. The CDR3 is CASSFGTSRTTGELFF. The nucleotide sequence is given as TGTGCCAGCAGTTTTGGGACTAGCCGTACGACCGGGGAGCTGTTTTTT.